This T cell receptor beta chain originates from a study of beta chain features in type 1 diabetes. Findings of the study overall: Among type 1 diabetes patients, VDJ junctions had fewer insertions and more deletions. A greater similarity of naive, central memory and Treg TCRB repertoires was seen among patients than among healthy donors. In every one of the four CD4+ subsets, TCRB CDR3s were moderately but significantly shorter in Type 1 diabetes patients.

The CDR3 is 14 residues long. Per germline, CDR1 KGHSH and CDR2 LQKENI. Deletions cut 1 base from V and 5 bases from J, with 9 bases between. This clone was observed a few times. Antigen specificity is unknown. The same CDR3 can be traced to other DNA sequences in this sample. cDNA synthesis used the whole RNA isolate, giving expressed TCRB sequences. The assay was immunoSEQ multiplex PCR, and TCRdb's table has in-frame clones only and misses some. The data contain about 740,000 clones, around 15% of them singletons. This sequence was found in a man aged 18-30 years with type 1 diabetes. The sample consisted of naive CD4+ T cells from blood. V gene TRBV18 combines with J gene TRBJ1-5; D not certain. The CDR3 coding sequence is TGTGCCAGCTCACCACGGACGGGAGATCAGCCCCAGCATTTT. It yields the protein CASSPRTGDQPQHF.